This is a list of T cell receptor beta chains from one sample in a study of shared clonotypes between healthy human individuals. Libraries were prepared by immunoSEQ multiplex PCR; TCRdb keeps only in-frame clonotypes and omits some of them. This sample has some 92,000 clones; around half occur once, and the top ten carry roughly 15%. The material sequenced was PBMCs. The origin of the receptors is a woman aged 40 to 55 in good health. Some clones in this sample may be carry-over from other donors' samples. The CDR3 runs from the conserved cysteine through the conserved F or W. Fields, in order: D gene, J gene, clone size, V gene, CDR3 protein, CDR3 DNA. D genes are given only for firm matches. Not every row has a clone size; where given, it reads once, few, many or a size class.

NA | TRBJ2-7 | NA | TRBV7-8 | CASSSGNLPSYEQYF | TGTGCCAGCAGCTCCGGGAACTTACCCTCCTACGAGCAGTACTTC
TRBD2 | TRBJ2-7 | NA | TRBV9 | CASSAGLGYEQYF | TGTGCCAGCAGCGCGGGACTAGGCTACGAGCAGTACTTC
TRBD2 | TRBJ2-3 | few | TRBV2 | CASRELAANTDTQYF | TGTGCCAGCAGGGAGCTAGCGGCTAACACAGATACGCAGTATTTT
NA | TRBJ1-5 | NA | TRBV27 | CASSELDSDQPQHF | TGTGCCAGCAGTGAATTGGACAGCGATCAGCCCCAGCATTTT
NA | TRBJ1-2 | few | TRBV27 | CASGERGNYGYTF | TGTGCCAGCGGGGAAAGGGGTAACTATGGCTACACCTTC
NA | TRBJ2-7 | few | TRBV29-1 | CSVLAGSGYEQYF | TGCAGCGTTCTTGCCGGGAGTGGGTACGAGCAGTACTTC
NA | TRBJ1-5 | few | TRBV15 | CATSRDRGQPQHF | TGTGCCACCAGCAGAGATAGGGGTCAGCCCCAGCATTTT
NA | TRBJ1-2 | NA | TRBV29-1 | CSVNGYTF | TGCAGCGTGAATGGCTACACCTTC
NA | TRBJ1-1 | many | TRBV30 | CAWILWGTEAFF | TGTGCCTGGATCCTCTGGGGGACTGAAGCTTTCTTT
TRBD2 | TRBJ2-7 | NA | TRBV6-5 | CASQGGSSYEQYF | TGTGCCAGCCAGGGAGGGAGCTCCTACGAGCAGTACTTC
TRBD1 | TRBJ2-2 | NA | TRBV5-1 | CASSLGDRGRATGELFF | TGCGCCAGCAGCTTGGGGGACAGGGGCCGCGCAACCGGGGAGCTGTTTTTT
TRBD2 | TRBJ2-5 | NA | TRBV25-1 | CASSRSRLALIGETQYF | TGTGCCAGCAGTAGGTCCCGACTAGCCCTCATAGGGGAGACCCAGTACTTC
NA | TRBJ2-5 | many | TRBV30 | CAWSVGLLLQYF | TGTGCCTGGAGTGTGGGGTTGTTGCTCCAGTACTTC
NA | TRBJ1-1 | NA | TRBV7-9 | CASSLTRGGDYAEAFF | TGTGCCAGCAGCCTAACACGGGGTGGGGATTACGCTGAAGCTTTCTTT
NA | TRBJ1-1 | NA | TRBV30 | CAWSIGQYTEAFF | TGTGCCTGGAGTATTGGACAGTACACTGAAGCTTTCTTT
TRBD2 | TRBJ2-7 | NA | TRBV29-1 | CSVGLAGGEQYF | TGCAGCGTCGGACTAGCGGGAGGAGAGCAGTACTTC
NA | TRBJ1-2 | many | TRBV7-9 | CASSKRAGQGSYGYTF | TGTGCCAGCAGCAAGAGGGCGGGTCAAGGAAGCTATGGCTACACCTTC
NA | TRBJ2-3 | NA | TRBV7-9 | CASSYARDTQYF | TGTGCCAGCAGCTACGCACGAGATACGCAGTATTTT
TRBD2 | TRBJ2-7 | NA | TRBV30 | CAWDTSGSFNEQYF | TGTGCCTGGGATACTAGCGGGAGTTTCAACGAGCAGTACTTC
NA | TRBJ1-2 | NA | TRBV7-8 | CASSLGRQGLWYGYTF | TGTGCCAGCAGCTTAGGGCGGCAGGGGTTATGGTATGGCTACACCTTC
TRBD2 | TRBJ2-1 | NA | TRBV9 | CASSSGTSGTAVFF | TGTGCCAGCAGCTCCGGGACTAGCGGGACAGCAGTGTTCTTC
TRBD1 | TRBJ1-4 | NA | TRBV25-1 | CASSGGQGATNEKLFF | TGTGCCAGCAGTGGGGGACAGGGGGCGACTAATGAAAAACTGTTTTTT
TRBD2 | TRBJ2-7 | once | TRBV30 | CAWGQTSSYEQYF | TGTGCCTGGGGGCAGACTAGCAGCTACGAGCAGTACTTC
NA | TRBJ2-1 | few | TRBV28 | CASSRPGGTYNEQFF | TGTGCCAGCAGCCGCCCGGGGGGCACCTACAATGAGCAGTTCTTC
NA | TRBJ1-2 | NA | TRBV6-5 | CASSPEGRIYGYTF | TGTGCCAGCAGCCCCGAGGGACGGATCTATGGCTACACCTTC
NA | TRBJ2-3 | few | TRBV18 | CASSPTGTPEVDTQYF | TGTGCCAGCTCACCCACCGGGACCCCGGAGGTGGATACGCAGTATTTT
NA | TRBJ2-7 | NA | TRBV7-6 | CASSLAGGAEQYF | TGTGCCAGCAGCTTAGCGGGAGGTGCCGAGCAGTACTTC
NA | TRBJ2-6 | many | TRBV27 | CASSLTGRGANVLTF | TGTGCCAGCAGTTTAACAGGGCGTGGGGCCAACGTCCTGACTTTC
TRBD1 | TRBJ2-3 | NA | TRBV29-1 | CSVGDRSTDTQYF | TGCAGCGTTGGGGACAGGAGCACAGATACGCAGTATTTT
NA | TRBJ1-1 | NA | TRBV18 | CASSPRQGTLGAFF | TGTGCCAGCTCACCACGGCAGGGGACTTTAGGGGCTTTCTTT
NA | TRBJ2-3 | many | TRBV9 | CASSVVEGGDTQYF | TGTGCCAGCAGCGTAGTGGAGGGGGGAGATACGCAGTATTTT
TRBD2 | TRBJ2-7 | few | TRBV30 | CAWKRDRPYEQYF | TGTGCCTGGAAGCGGGACCGACCCTACGAGCAGTACTTC
NA | TRBJ1-4 | NA | TRBV30 | CAEGRNEKLFF | TGTGCGGAGGGACGGAATGAAAAACTGTTTTTT
NA | TRBJ2-2 | NA | TRBV27 | CASSPNWGQLTNTGELFF | TGTGCCAGCAGTCCTAATTGGGGCCAACTTACGAACACCGGGGAGCTGTTTTTT
NA | TRBJ2-7 | NA | TRBV5-4 | CASSFWGSEQYF | TGTGCCAGCAGCTTTTGGGGATCCGAGCAGTACTTC
TRBD2 | TRBJ2-1 | once | TRBV7-9 | CASSGYVREDHNEQFF | TGTGCCAGCAGCGGCTACGTGCGGGAGGATCACAATGAGCAGTTCTTC
NA | TRBJ2-7 | NA | TRBV6-5 | CASRAGTGIYEQYF | TGTGCCAGCAGAGCCGGGACGGGTATCTACGAGCAGTACTTC
TRBD1 | TRBJ2-5 | many | TRBV18 | CASSRGQDETQYF | TGTGCCAGCTCTCGCGGACAGGATGAGACCCAGTACTTC
NA | TRBJ2-4 | once | TRBV30 | CAGPRPSTGLGAKNIQYF | TGTGCTGGACCCCGTCCATCGACAGGTTTGGGGGCCAAAAACATTCAGTACTTC
TRBD1 | TRBJ2-7 | NA | TRBV2 | CASSGTAYEQYF | TGTGCCAGCAGCGGGACAGCCTACGAGCAGTACTTC
NA | TRBJ2-5 | NA | TRBV7-9 | CASTVLGGQETQYF | TGTGCCAGCACCGTCCTTGGGGGGCAAGAGACCCAGTACTTC
NA | TRBJ1-2 | many | TRBV29-1 | CSVEGDPQLNTNYGYTF | TGCAGCGTTGAGGGGGATCCTCAACTAAATACTAACTATGGCTACACCTTC
NA | TRBJ2-3 | NA | TRBV27 | CASSFYRASDTQYF | TGTGCCAGCAGTTTTTACAGGGCTTCAGATACGCAGTATTTT
TRBD1 | TRBJ2-7 | NA | TRBV18 | CASSPRDRSYEQYF | TGTGCCAGCTCACCTCGGGACAGGTCCTACGAGCAGTACTTC
NA | TRBJ2-3 | few | TRBV11-2 | CASSFSTAGDTQYF | TGTGCCAGCAGCTTCTCAACGGCGGGAGATACGCAGTATTTT